The present entry profiles one T cell receptor beta chain with its context. Antigen: not known. This entry is derived from a study of cytomegalovirus exposure and HLA in healthy donors. Study as a whole: Genetic ancestry analysis placed around four fifths of the 400 or so donors that were genotyped in the Caucasian-associated cluster.

The CDR3 contains 14 residues. Deletions cut 4 bases from V and 1 base from J, with 9 bases between. The V gene's germline CDR1 is SGHDT and CDR2 YYEEEE. PCR was performed using 60 Vbeta and 13 Jbeta primers. The table came from immunoSEQ multiplex PCR; TCRdb's copy has only in-frame clones and leaves some out. The sample contains 81,000 or so clones, about 69% of which appear only once. Overall study findings and caveats: Later analysis found that TCR beta chains associated with HLA were more clonally expanded than other, equally common chains. Reports described diagnosis of cytomegalovirus status by the classifier as highly specific and sensitive. Indistinguishability led to the exclusion of some V segments, TRBV6-2 and TRBV6-3 included.

Sequencing was done on a sample of PBMCs. This receptor was identified in a man in his fifties or sixties in good health and CMV-seronegative. The chain has TRBV5-6 and TRBJ2-4; D perhaps matches TRBD2 (7 bases). CDR3 sequence: CASSPGGAKNIQYF. The CDR3 region has the DNA TGTGCCAGCAGCCCGGGGGGCGCCAAAAACATTCAGTACTTC.